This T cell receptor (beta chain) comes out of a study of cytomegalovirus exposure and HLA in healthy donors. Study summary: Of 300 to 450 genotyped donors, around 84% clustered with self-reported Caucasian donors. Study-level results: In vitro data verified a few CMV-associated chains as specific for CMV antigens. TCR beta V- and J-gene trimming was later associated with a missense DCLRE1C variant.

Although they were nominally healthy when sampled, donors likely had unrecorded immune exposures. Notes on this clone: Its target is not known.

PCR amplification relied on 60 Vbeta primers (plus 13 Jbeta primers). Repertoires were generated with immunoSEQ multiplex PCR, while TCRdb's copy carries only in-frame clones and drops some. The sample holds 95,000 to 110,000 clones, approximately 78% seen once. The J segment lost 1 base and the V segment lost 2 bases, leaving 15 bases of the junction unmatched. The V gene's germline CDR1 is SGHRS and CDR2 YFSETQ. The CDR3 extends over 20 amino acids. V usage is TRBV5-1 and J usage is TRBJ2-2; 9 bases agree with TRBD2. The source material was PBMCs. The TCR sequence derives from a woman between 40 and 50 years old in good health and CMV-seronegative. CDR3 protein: CASSLAPGGAGGGNTGELFF. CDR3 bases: TGCGCCAGCAGCTTAGCTCCGGGAGGAGCGGGAGGCGGGAACACCGGGGAGCTGTTTTTT.